Included here is one T cell receptor beta chain sequence, with context. As yet, its antigen is unknown. Described time point: week 35, safety follow-up. A single vaccine dose contained 300 ug of mutant IDH1 20-mer peptide, and topical imiquimod was used with it. Each donor presented with a new WHO grade 3 or 4 astrocytoma that tested IDH1-mutant and showed ATRX loss. CDR3 size: 14 residues. The V gene lost 3 bases and the J gene lost 4 bases, with 13 bases spanning the gap. Germline-derived CDR1 and CDR2 are SGDLS and YYNGEE. Assay used: immunoSEQ multiplex PCR; TCRdb lists only in-frame clones, some missing. This table holds about 72,000 clones, approximately 84% found once. This sample is part of a study of a mutant IDH1 vaccine in newly diagnosed glioma. Study-level background: Investigators started vaccination 4-6 weeks after radiotherapy alone, or with temozolomide cycles. V12 fell at week 35 and V13, the study end, at week 47.

The rearrangement uses TRBV9 and TRBJ1-1; maybe TRBD1 (5 bases). The source material was PBMCs, sampled from a glioma patient whose treatment included an IDH1 peptide vaccine. The source is a man aged 18 to 29 with glioma. CDR3 region: CASSGDAKGTEAFF. CDR3 DNA sequence: TGTGCCAGCAGCGGGGACGCCAAGGGCACTGAAGCTTTCTTT.